A single sample gave rise to the 9 T cell receptor beta chains below, sequenced in a study of shared clonotypes between healthy human individuals. TCRdb's table, derived via immunoSEQ multiplex PCR, lists solely in-frame clones and lacks some. This table holds roughly 660,000 clones, about nine tenths found once. The sequenced material came from memory CD8+ T cells from PBMCs. Subset: CD45RO+ cells pooled with CCR7-negative TemRA cells. The source of these receptors is a young man in good health. Some clones in this sample may be carry-over from other donors' samples.

The chain combines TRBV7-9 with TRBJ1-3, with D possibly TRBD1 on 5 matching bases. V shed 6 bases and J shed 5 bases, with 11 bases lying between them. The CDR3 extends over 13 amino acids. Germline assignment: CDR1 SEHNR and CDR2 FQNEAQ (reference sequence). In DNA, the CDR3 is TGTGCCAGCAGTGGGGCAGGGAGAAACACCATATATTTT. Translation gives CASSGAGRNTIYF.

The V call is TRBV5-1, the J call TRBJ2-1; TRBD2 matches 10 bases. The CDR3 spans 16 residues. The germline V gene encodes CDR1 SGHRS and CDR2 YFSETQ. J was trimmed by 4 bases and V by 1 base; bases with no gene match: 5. The CDR3 here is CASSLLGTSEYNEQFF. The DNA of the CDR3 is TGCGCCAGCAGCTTGCTCGGGACTAGCGAGTACAATGAGCAGTTCTTC.

Ten or more counts support this clone. The chain couples TRBV7-9 to TRBJ2-7; TRBD2 aligns across 12 bases. The CDR3 loop spans 18 amino acids. The germline CDR1 and CDR2 sequences are SEHNR and FQNEAQ (reference sequence). Trimming removed 7 bases from V and 1 base from J; junction bases left unmatched: 14. The CDR3 DNA sequence: TGTGCCAGCACCACATGGACTAGCGGGATCTACTCGTCCTACGAGCAGTACTTC. Protein sequence: CASTTWTSGIYSSYEQYF.

The genes are TRBV4-3 and TRBJ2-3; 8 nucleotides align to TRBD2. V shed 6 bases and J 2 bases; nucleotides not matched to a gene: 10. Germline V gene lookup returns CDR1 LGHNA and CDR2 YSLEER. The CDR3 totals 16 residues. In DNA, the CDR3 is TGCGCCAGCAGTCCTACTAGCGGCCTCCTCACAGATACGCAGTATTTT. Its translation: CASSPTSGLLTDTQYF.

The chain couples TRBV7-2 to TRBJ1-2, with D perhaps TRBD1 (5 bases). The V end was cut by 2 bases, the J end by 3 bases, with 10 bases between. Germline-derived CDR1 and CDR2 are SGHTA and FQGNSA. There are 14 residues in the CDR3. Written as DNA, the CDR3 is TGTGCCAGCAGCTTATGGCAGGGCGACTATGGCTACACCTTC. It specifies CASSLWQGDYGYTF.

This sequence joins TRBV9 and TRBJ2-5; D not certain. Germline lookup yields CDR1 SGDLS and CDR2 YYNGEE. V dropped 0 bases and J dropped 5 bases, with 14 bases sitting between them. This CDR3 is 15 amino acids long. CDR3: CASSVAGQSWETQYF. CDR3 bases: TGTGCCAGCAGCGTAGCTGGGCAGAGCTGGGAGACCCAGTACTTC.

This clone has more than one count but fewer than ten. The V and J genes are TRBV6-4 and TRBJ1-5; no clear D gene. Trimming left V 3 bases short and J 4 bases short, with 13 bases between. Germline CDR1 reads MRHNA; CDR2 reads SNTAGT. The CDR3 is 15 amino acids. CDR3 DNA: TGTGCCAGCAGTGAATCTCCCGGACCAAATCAGCCCCAGCATTTT. Amino acids: CASSESPGPNQPQHF.

This chain uses TRBV4-1 with TRBJ1-2, with a possible D match to TRBD1 (5 bases). The CDR3 spans 15 residues. CDR1 is MGHRA and CDR2 is YSYEKL in the germline V gene. The V end was cut by 8 bases, the J end by 1 base, with 17 bases between. DNA of the CDR3: TGCGCCAGCCTCGGACTGCAGGGTAATAACTATGGCTACACCTTC. Encoded protein: CASLGLQGNNYGYTF.

The J gene is TRBJ2-1, the V gene TRBV25-1; 8 bases fit TRBD2. This CDR3 is built from 18 residues. The germline gives CDR1 MGHDK, CDR2 SYGVNS. The V segment lost 3 bases and the J segment 4 bases; nucleotides outside the gene matches: 14. The DNA of the CDR3 is TGTGCCAGCAGTGACGGACAGCCGGGACTAGACAGATACAATGAGCAGTTCTTC. It codes for CASSDGQPGLDRYNEQFF.